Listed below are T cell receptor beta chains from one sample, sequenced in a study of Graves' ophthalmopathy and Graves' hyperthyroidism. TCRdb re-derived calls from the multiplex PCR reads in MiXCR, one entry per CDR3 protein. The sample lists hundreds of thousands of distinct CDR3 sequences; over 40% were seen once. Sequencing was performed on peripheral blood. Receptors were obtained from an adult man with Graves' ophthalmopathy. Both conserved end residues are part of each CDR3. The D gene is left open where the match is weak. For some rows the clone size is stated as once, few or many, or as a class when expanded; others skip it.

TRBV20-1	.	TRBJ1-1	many	TGCAGTGCTACTCACCAAGGGAGGGGAGGAACTGAAGCTTTCTTT	CSATHQGRGGTEAFF
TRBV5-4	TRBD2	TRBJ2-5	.	TGTGCCAGCAGCTTGGGCCAGCGGGGAGATACGCAGTACTTC	CASSLGQRGDTQYF
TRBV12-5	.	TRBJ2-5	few	TGTGCTAGTGGTTTGGGTGACTATGAGACCCAGTACTTC	CASGLGDYETQYF
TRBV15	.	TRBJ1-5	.	TGTGCCACCAGCAGCCAGAATGAACAGCCCCAGCATTTT	CATSSQNEQPQHF
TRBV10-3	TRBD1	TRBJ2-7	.	TGTGCCAGCAGTTCGGCGGGACAGGGGGCGAGGGAGCAGTACTTC	CASSSAGQGAREQYF
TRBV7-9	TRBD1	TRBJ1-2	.	TGTGCCAGCAGCACAGGGGACTATGGCCACACCTTC	CASSTGDYGHTF
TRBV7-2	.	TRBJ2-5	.	TGTGCCAGCAGCCAAGAAGGGGGGGGGCGCGTACAGACCCAGTACTTC	CASSQEGGGRVQTQYF
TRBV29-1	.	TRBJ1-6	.	TGCAGCTGGGGACCGTCGGATTCACCCCTCCACTTT	CSWGPSDSPLHF
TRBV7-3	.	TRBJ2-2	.	TGCGCCAGCGGCCTAGGACTCGGACAGACCGGGGAGCTGTTTTTT	CASGLGLGQTGELFF
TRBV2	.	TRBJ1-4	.	TGTGCCAGCAGTGTCGGACATACCCCAGAAAAACTGTTTTTT	CASSVGHTPEKLFF
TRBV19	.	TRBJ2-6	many	TGTGCCAGTACCCTACGGGCAGCTGGGGCCAACGTCCTGACTTTC	CASTLRAAGANVLTF
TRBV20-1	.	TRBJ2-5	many	TGCAGTGCTAGAGATTTGAAGACCCAGTACTTC	CSARDLKTQYF
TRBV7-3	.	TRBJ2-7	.	TGTGCCAGCAGCTTTACCGGGACAACTTCCTACGAGCAGTACTTC	CASSFTGTTSYEQYF
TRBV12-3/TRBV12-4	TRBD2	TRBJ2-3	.	TGTGCCAGCAGAGGCGGGGGGGCAGATACGCAGTATTTT	CASRGGGADTQYF
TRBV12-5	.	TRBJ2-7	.	TGTGCTAGTGGTTTGACAGGCATCGAGCAGTACTTC	CASGLTGIEQYF
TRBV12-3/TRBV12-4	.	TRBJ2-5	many	TGTGCCAGCACCCTGGGGTCCTTGGAGACCCAGTACTTC	CASTLGSLETQYF
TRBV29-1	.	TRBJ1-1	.	TGCAGCGTTGAACAGGCCCGCACTGAAGCTTTCTTT	CSVEQARTEAFF
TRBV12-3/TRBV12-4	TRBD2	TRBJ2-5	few	TGTGCCAGCAGTTCCCCGGGGGGATCGGGAGAGACCCAGTACTTC	CASSSPGGSGETQYF
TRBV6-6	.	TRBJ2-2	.	TGTGCCAGCAGTGAGTTGGCGGAGAACACCGGGGGGCTGGTTTTT	CASSELAENTGGLVF